The clone carrying this TCR beta chain was seen only a few times. TCRdb ran MiXCR on the 5' RACE reads and lists one entry per CDR3 protein. The table lists 250,000 to 300,000 distinct CDR3 sequences, around 9.7% of them singletons. The CDR3 sequence is 13 residues long. CDR1 and CDR2 (germline): LGHNA, YNFKEQ. The V end was cut by 2 bases, the J end by 0 bases, with 4 bases between. These data come from a study of identical twins. Another study also made use of these data, one on yellow fever vaccine responses in identical twins.

The sequence was collected from a woman aged 18 to 35 in good health. This chain uses TRBV4-2 with TRBJ1-1; D is unresolved. Sequenced sample: CD8+ T cells sorted from blood. The CDR3, as DNA: TGTGCCAGCAGCCAACGCATGAACACTGAAGCTTTCTTT. Translated, it gives CASSQRMNTEAFF.